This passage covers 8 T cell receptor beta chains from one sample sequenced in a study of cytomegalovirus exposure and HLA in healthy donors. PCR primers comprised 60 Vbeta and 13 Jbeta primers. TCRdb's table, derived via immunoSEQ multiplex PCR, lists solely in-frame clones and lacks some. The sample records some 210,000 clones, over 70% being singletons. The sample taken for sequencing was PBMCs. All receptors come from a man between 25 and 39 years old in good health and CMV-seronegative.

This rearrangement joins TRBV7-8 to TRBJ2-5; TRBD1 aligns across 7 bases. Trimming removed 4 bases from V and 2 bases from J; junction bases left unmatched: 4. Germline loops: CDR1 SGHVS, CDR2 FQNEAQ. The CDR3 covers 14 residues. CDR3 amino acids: CASSSGGQQETQYF. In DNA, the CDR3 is TGTGCCAGCAGCTCAGGGGGACAGCAAGAGACCCAGTACTTC.

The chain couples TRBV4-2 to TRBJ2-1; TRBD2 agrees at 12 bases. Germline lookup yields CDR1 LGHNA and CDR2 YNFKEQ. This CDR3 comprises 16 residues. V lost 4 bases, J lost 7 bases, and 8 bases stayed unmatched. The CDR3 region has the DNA TGTGCCAGCAGCCCCCTAGGGACTAGCGGGTGGAATGAGCAGTTCTTC. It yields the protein CASSPLGTSGWNEQFF.

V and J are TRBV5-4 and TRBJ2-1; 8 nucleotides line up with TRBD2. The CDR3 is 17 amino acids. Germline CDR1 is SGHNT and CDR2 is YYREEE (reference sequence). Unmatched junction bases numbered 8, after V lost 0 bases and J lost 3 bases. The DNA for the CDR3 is TGTGCCAGCAGCTTGGCCTCGCGGGGGGCAGTCTACAATGAGCAGTTCTTC. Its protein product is CASSLASRGAVYNEQFF.

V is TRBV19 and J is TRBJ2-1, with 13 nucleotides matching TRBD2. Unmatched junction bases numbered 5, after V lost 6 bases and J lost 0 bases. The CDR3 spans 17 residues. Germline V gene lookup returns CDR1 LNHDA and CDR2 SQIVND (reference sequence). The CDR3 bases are TGTGCCAGTAGAAAAGGGACTAGCGGGACCTCCTACAATGAGCAGTTCTTC. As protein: CASRKGTSGTSYNEQFF.

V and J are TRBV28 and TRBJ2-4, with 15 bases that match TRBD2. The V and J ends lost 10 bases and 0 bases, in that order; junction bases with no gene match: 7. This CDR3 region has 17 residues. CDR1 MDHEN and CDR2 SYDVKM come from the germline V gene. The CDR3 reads CATRTSGRGLAKNIQYF. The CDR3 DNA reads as TGTGCCACCCGGACTAGCGGGAGGGGTCTAGCCAAAAACATTCAGTACTTC. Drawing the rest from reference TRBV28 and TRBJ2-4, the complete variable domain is DVKVTQSSRYLVKRTGEKVFLECVQDMDHENMFWYRQDPGLGLRLIYFSYDVKMKEKGDIPEGYSVSREKKERFSLILESASTNQTSMYLCATRTSGRGLAKNIQYFGAGTRLSVL.

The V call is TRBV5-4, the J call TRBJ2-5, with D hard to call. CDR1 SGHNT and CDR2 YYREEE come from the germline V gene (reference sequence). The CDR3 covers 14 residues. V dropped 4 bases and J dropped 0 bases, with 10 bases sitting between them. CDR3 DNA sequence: TGTGCCAGCAGCGCTCTAATGGACCAAGAGACCCAGTACTTC. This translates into CASSALMDQETQYF. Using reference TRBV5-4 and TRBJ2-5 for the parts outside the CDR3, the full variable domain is ETGVTQSPTHLIKTRGQQVTLRCSSQSGHNTVSWYQQALGQGPQFIFQYYREEENGRGNFPPRFSGLQFPNYSSELNVNALELDDSALYLCASSALMDQETQYFGPGTRLLVL.

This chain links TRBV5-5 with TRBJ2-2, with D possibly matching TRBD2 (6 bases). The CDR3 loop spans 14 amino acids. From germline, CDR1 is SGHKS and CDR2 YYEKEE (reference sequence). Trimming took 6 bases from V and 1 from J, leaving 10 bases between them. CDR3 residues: CASTHGGNTGELFF. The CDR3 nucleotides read TGTGCCAGCACCCACGGGGGGAACACCGGGGAGCTGTTTTTT.

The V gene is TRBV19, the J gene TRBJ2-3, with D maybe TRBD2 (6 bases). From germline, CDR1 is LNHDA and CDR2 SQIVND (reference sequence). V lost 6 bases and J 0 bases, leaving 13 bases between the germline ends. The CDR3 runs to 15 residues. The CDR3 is CASRRSGTSTDTQYF. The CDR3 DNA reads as TGTGCCAGTAGACGATCTGGGACTAGCACAGATACGCAGTATTTT.